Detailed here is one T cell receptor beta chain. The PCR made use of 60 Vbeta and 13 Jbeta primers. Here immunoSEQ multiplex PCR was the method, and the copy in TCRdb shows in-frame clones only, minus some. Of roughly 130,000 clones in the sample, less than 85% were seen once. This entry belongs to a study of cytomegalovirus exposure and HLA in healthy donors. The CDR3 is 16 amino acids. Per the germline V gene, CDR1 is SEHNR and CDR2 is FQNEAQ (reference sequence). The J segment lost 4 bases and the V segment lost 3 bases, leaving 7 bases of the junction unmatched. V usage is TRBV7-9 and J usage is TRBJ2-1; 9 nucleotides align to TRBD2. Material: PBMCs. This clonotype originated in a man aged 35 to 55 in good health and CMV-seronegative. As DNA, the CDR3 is TGTGCCAGCAGCTTCCTAGCGGGGCCCGGTTACAATGAGCAGTTCTTC. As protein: CASSFLAGPGYNEQFF.